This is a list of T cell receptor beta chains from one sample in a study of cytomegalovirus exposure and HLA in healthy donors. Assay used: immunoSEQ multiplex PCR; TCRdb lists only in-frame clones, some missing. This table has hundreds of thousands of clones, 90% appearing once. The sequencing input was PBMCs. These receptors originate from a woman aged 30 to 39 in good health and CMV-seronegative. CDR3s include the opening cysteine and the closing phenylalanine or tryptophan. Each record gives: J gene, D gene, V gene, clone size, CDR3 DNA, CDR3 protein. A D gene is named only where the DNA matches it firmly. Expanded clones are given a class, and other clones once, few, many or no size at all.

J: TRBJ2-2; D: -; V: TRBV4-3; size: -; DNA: TGCGCCAGCAGCCGTAGGGTACACACCGGGGAGCTGTTTTTT; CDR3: CASSRRVHTGELFF
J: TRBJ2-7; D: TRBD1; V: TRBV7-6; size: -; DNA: TGTGCCAGCAGCTTATGGGACAGTTACGAGCAGTACTTC; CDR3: CASSLWDSYEQYF
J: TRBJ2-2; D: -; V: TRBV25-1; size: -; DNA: TGTGCCAGCGGAGACGGACAGTTGGACACCGGGGAGCTGTTTTTT; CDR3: CASGDGQLDTGELFF
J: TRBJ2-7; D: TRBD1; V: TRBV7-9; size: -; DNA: TGTGCCAGCAGCGTGGGGACAGGGGACGAGCAGTACTTC; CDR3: CASSVGTGDEQYF
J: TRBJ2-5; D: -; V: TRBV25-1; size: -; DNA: TGTGCCAGCAGTGAAGCCCTAGAAGAGACCCAGTACTTC; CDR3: CASSEALEETQYF
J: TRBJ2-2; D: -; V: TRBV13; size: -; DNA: TGTGCCAGCAGCAGTGGTGGAAACACCGGGGAGCTGTTTTTT; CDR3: CASSSGGNTGELFF
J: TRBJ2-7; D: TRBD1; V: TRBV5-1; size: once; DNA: TGCGCCAGCAGCCCATCGACAGGGGGCTACGAGCAGTACTTC; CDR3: CASSPSTGGYEQYF
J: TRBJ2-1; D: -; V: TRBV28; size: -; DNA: TGTGCCAGCAGTTTGTTCGGCGGGGATTACAATGAGCAGTTCTTC; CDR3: CASSLFGGDYNEQFF
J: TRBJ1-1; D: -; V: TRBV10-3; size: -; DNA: TGTGCCATCAGTGAGGGGGGGGGCGCGGACACTGAAGCTTTCTTT; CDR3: CAISEGGGADTEAFF
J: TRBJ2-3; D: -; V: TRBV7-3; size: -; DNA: TGTGCCAGCAGCTTAATGGGGGGACCCGGGACGGATACGCAGTATTTT; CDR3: CASSLMGGPGTDTQYF
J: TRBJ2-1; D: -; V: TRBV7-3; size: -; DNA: TGTGCCAGCAGCCCACAACCGGGACCATCCTACAATGAGCAGTTCTTC; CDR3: CASSPQPGPSYNEQFF
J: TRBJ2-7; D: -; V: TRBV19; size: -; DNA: TGTGCCAGTAGTCCCCGCTCATCCCTCGAGCAGTACTTC; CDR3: CASSPRSSLEQYF
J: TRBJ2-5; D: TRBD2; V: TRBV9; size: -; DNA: TGTGCCAGCAGCGGCGGACTAGCGGGAATATTACAAGAGACCCAGTACTTC; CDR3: CASSGGLAGILQETQYF
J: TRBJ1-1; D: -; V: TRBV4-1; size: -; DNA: TGCGCCAGCAGCCAAGTGAGGTTGAACACTGAAGCTTTCTTT; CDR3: CASSQVRLNTEAFF
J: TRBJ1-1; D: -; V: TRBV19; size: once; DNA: TGTGCCAGTAGTATGGGGACCACGAGGGGCACTGAAGCTTTCTTT; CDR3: CASSMGTTRGTEAFF
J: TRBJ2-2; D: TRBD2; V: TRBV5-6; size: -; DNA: TGTGCCAGCAGCTTTCGCCTAGCGGGAGTGAAGGGGGAGCTGTTTTTT; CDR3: CASSFRLAGVKGELFF
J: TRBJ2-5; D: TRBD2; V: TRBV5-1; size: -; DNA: TGCGCCAGCTCCTTAGGGACTAGCGTGGAGACCCAGTACTTC; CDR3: CASSLGTSVETQYF
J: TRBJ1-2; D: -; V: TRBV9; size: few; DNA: TGTGCCAGCAGCGTAGGACAGGACTATGGCTACACCTTC; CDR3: CASSVGQDYGYTF
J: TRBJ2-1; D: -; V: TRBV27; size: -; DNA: TGTGCCAGCAGTCGGATGGGCGATGAGCAGTTCTTC; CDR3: CASSRMGDEQFF
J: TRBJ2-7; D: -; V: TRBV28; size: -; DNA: TGTGCCAGCAGTTTATTGGGGCCGGACATTACCTACGAGCAGTACTTC; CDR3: CASSLLGPDITYEQYF
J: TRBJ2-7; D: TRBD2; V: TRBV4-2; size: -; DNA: TGTGCCAGCAGCCAAGAATTTGGGACTAGCAGGAGCTCCTACGAGCAGTACTTC; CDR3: CASSQEFGTSRSSYEQYF
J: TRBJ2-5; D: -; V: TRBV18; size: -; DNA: TGTGCCAGCTCCCAAGGGAATCAAGAGACCCAGTACTTC; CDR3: CASSQGNQETQYF
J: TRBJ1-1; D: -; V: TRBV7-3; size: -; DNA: TGTGCCAGCAGCTCCGGGTCGAACACTGAAGCTTTCTTT; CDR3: CASSSGSNTEAFF
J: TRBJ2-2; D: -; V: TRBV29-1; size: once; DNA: TGCAGCGTTGAGCAGGGACGGAACACCGGGGAGCTGTTTTTT; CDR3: CSVEQGRNTGELFF
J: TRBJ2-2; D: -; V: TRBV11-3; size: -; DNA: TGTGCCAGCAGCTTATCCGGGGGCCACACCGGGGAGCTGTTTTTT; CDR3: CASSLSGGHTGELFF
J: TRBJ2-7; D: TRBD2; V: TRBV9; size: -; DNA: TGTGCCAGCAGCCAACCGGGACTAGCGGGAGACTTGTACTTC; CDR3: CASSQPGLAGDLYF
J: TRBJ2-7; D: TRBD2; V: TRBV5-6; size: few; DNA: TGTGCCAGCAGCTTATTCCTAGCGGTGAGCTACGAGCAGTACTTC; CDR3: CASSLFLAVSYEQYF
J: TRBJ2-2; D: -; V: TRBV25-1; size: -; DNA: TGTGCCAGCAGTTTGCCGGGACCGAACACCGGGGAGCTGTTTTTT; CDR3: CASSLPGPNTGELFF
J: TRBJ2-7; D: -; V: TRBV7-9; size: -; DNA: TGTGCCAGCAGCCCAGGCCCACAAATTCAGGGTTTCTCCTACGAGCAGTACTTC; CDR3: CASSPGPQIQGFSYEQYF
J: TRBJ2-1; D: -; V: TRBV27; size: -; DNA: TGTGCCAGCAACTCCCAGTTCGGTGAGCAGTTCTTC; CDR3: CASNSQFGEQFF
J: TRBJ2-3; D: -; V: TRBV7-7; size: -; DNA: TGTGCCAGCAGCTTAGGAGCAGGGATTACAGATACGCAGTATTTT; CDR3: CASSLGAGITDTQYF
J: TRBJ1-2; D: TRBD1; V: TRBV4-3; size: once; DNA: TGCGCCAGCAGCCAAGATCTTCGGACAGGGGGGACCTATGGCTACACCTTC; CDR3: CASSQDLRTGGTYGYTF
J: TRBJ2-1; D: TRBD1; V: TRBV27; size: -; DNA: TGTGCCAGCGCCACGGGACAGGGGCCCTACAATGAGCAGTTCTTC; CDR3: CASATGQGPYNEQFF
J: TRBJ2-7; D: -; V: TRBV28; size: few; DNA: TGTGCCAGCAGCTCCCTAGGGGTACGCGAGCAGTACTTC; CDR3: CASSSLGVREQYF